What follows are 27 T cell receptor beta chains derived from one specimen sequenced in a study of cytomegalovirus exposure and HLA in healthy donors. PCR amplification relied on 60 Vbeta primers (plus 13 Jbeta primers). Data came from immunoSEQ multiplex PCR; TCRdb stores just in-frame clones and leaves some out. The sample includes more than 90,000 clones, roughly 80% of them seen just once. Sequenced: PBMCs. Source of these receptors: a man aged 40-49 years in good health and CMV-seropositive.

The rearrangement joins TRBV29-1 to TRBJ2-3; 7 positions agree with TRBD2. The CDR3 runs to 14 residues. CDR1 and CDR2 (germline): SQVTM, ANQGSEA. Trimming took 2 bases from V and 3 from J; bases not matched to a gene: 5. The CDR3 region has the DNA TGCAGCGTTGAACTCCAGGGAGGGACAGATACGCAGTATTTT. This sequence encodes CSVELQGGTDTQYF.

The chain has TRBV21-1 and TRBJ2-7; TRBD2 was called by the table and not checked on the DNA. TRBV21-1 is a listed pseudogene. The CDR3 loop spans 15 amino acids. CDR3 loop: CASSKFGGAIYEQYF. As DNA, the CDR3 is TGTGCCAGCAGCAAATTCGGGGGGGCAATCTACGAGCAGTACTTC.

The chain uses TRBV7-9 and TRBJ2-1, with D possibly TRBD2 on 6 matching bases. Trimming took off 4 bases at V and 4 bases at J, with 8 bases between the two ends. In germline, CDR1 is SEHNR, CDR2 FQNEAQ (reference sequence). The CDR3 covers 13 residues. The CDR3 bases are TGTGCCAGCAGCTGGGGACTTTACAATGAGCAGTTCTTC. Translation: CASSWGLYNEQFF.

This chain uses TRBV2 with TRBJ1-2; 7 bases are a match to TRBD1. V lost 8 bases and J lost 6; bases outside the gene matches: 9. This CDR3 has 13 amino acids. Germline V CDR1 and CDR2: SNHLY, FYNNEI. CDR3 sequence: CASGRETGNGYTF. The DNA of the CDR3 is TGTGCCAGCGGACGGGAGACAGGGAATGGCTACACCTTC.

The chain is built from TRBV9 and TRBJ2-7, with 9 bases identical to TRBD1. Germline V gene lookup returns CDR1 SGDLS and CDR2 YYNGEE. The length of the CDR3 is 15 residues. The V segment lost 3 bases and the J segment 5 bases; nucleotides outside the gene matches: 9. CDR3 coding DNA: TGTGCCAGCAGCGCCACCGGGACAGGGCTCGACGAGCAGTACTTC. It codes for CASSATGTGLDEQYF.

The chain uses TRBV5-8 and TRBJ2-7; TRBD1 matches 11 bases. Germline CDR1 reads SGHTS; CDR2 reads YDEGEE. The CDR3 covers 14 residues. V gave up 4 bases and J gave up 7 bases; unmatched junction bases: 7. For the CDR3, the DNA is TGTGCCAGCAGCATCGAGGACAGGGGGCGGGAGCAGTACTTC. Protein product: CASSIEDRGREQYF. Full variable domain (missing parts from reference TRBV5-8 and TRBJ2-7): EAGVTQSPTHLIKTRGQQATLRCSPISGHTSVYWYQQALGLGLQFLLWYDEGEERNRGNFPPRFSGRQFPNYSSELNVNALELEDSALYLCASSIEDRGREQYFGPGTRLTVT.

This clone came up a few times. V gene TRBV7-8 combines with J gene TRBJ1-6; 7 nucleotides line up with TRBD1. The CDR3 totals 16 residues. In germline, CDR1 is SGHVS, CDR2 FQNEAQ. Trimming removed 5 bases from V and 9 bases from J; junction bases left unmatched: 13. DNA of the CDR3: TGTGCCAGCAGCCTACCCTCCGGGACAGTGATTTCACCCCTCCACTTT. This gives the protein CASSLPSGTVISPLHF.

The chain has TRBV29-1 and TRBJ2-7; D is undetermined. The ends were cut back, 2 bases at V and 3 bases at J, with 5 bases in the middle. Germline V gene lookup returns CDR1 SQVTM and CDR2 ANQGSEA. The CDR3 loop spans 11 amino acids. The DNA for the CDR3 is TGCAGCGTTGAAAATAACTACGAGCAGTACTTC. This translates into CSVENNYEQYF.

This clone was picked up a small number of times. The chain is built from TRBV14 and TRBJ2-1; no firm D call. This CDR3 contains 13 residues. V was shortened by 0 bases and J by 8 bases, with 8 bases between the two germline ends. Germline CDR1 SGHDN, CDR2 FVKESK. The CDR3 DNA is TGTGCCAGCAGCCAAGATTATAGATATGAGCAGTTCTTC. Its translation is CASSQDYRYEQFF.

This clone was counted only a few times. The rearrangement uses TRBV13 and TRBJ2-1; the D gene is possibly TRBD2 (6 bases). V was clipped by 4 bases and J by 1 base, with 14 bases between them. CDR3 length: 16 amino acids. Germline CDR1 is PRHDT and CDR2 is FYEKMQ (reference sequence). DNA for the CDR3: TGTGCCAGCAGCTCGAGGGAGCGGGCTTCCTACAATGAGCAGTTCTTC. Translation: CASSSRERASYNEQFF.

The J gene is TRBJ1-1, the V gene TRBV18, with 7 bases fitting TRBD1. The CDR3 length is 15 residues. V gave up 0 bases and J gave up 4 bases; unmatched junction bases: 5. Germline V gene sequence: CDR1 KGHSH, CDR2 LQKENI. CDR3 loop: CASSPPNAGGTEAFF. The CDR3 region has the DNA TGTGCCAGCTCACCACCGAATGCAGGGGGCACTGAAGCTTTCTTT.

The rearrangement links TRBV11-2 to TRBJ2-3; 8 bases agree with TRBD2. The germline V gene has CDR1 SGHAT and CDR2 FQNNGV. The CDR3 totals 16 residues. With 5 bases clipped from V and 2 bases from J, the junction kept 9 bases outside the gene matches. CDR3 region: CASSASLAGNTDTQYF. As DNA, the CDR3 is TGTGCCAGCAGCGCGAGTCTAGCGGGTAACACAGATACGCAGTATTTT. The full variable domain, completed using reference TRBV11-2 and TRBJ2-3, is EAGVAQSPRYKIIEKRQSVAFWCNPISGHATLYWYQQILGQGPKLLIQFQNNGVVDDSQLPKDRFSAERLKGVDSTLKIQPAKLEDSAVYLCASSASLAGNTDTQYFGPGTRLTVL.

In regard to this clone: Other DNA sequences in this specimen translate into the identical CDR3. The chain couples TRBV29-1 to TRBJ1-5; perhaps TRBD1 as D (5 bases). CDR3 length: 14 amino acids. The germline V and J ends were trimmed by 5 bases and 0 bases, with 11 bases remaining between them. The germline gives CDR1 SQVTM, CDR2 ANQGSEA. The CDR3 nucleotides read TGCAGCGTTCGGCAGGGCAATAGCAATCAGCCCCAGCATTTT. It is translated as CSVRQGNSNQPQHF.

The chain carries TRBV7-9 and TRBJ1-2, with TRBD1 matching 8 bases. Germline CDR1 is SEHNR and CDR2 is FQNEAQ (reference sequence). This CDR3 has 13 amino acids. V lost 6 bases to trimming and J lost 8 bases; unmatched junction nucleotides: 8. Written as DNA, the CDR3 is TGTGCCAGCAGTTCCCAGGGGGCGGCGGGCTACACCTTC. This translates into CASSSQGAAGYTF.

The rearrangement links TRBV5-4 to TRBJ1-1, with a weak D call TRBD1 (6 bases). The CDR3 covers 15 residues. The V end lost 0 bases, the J end lost 4 bases, and 13 bases lay between the germline ends. Germline V gene lookup returns CDR1 SGHNT and CDR2 YYREEE (reference sequence). CDR3 protein: CASSLDGQRATEAFF. CDR3 nucleotides: TGTGCCAGCAGCTTGGATGGACAGAGAGCCACTGAAGCTTTCTTT.

The rearrangement uses TRBV5-4 and TRBJ2-7; 7 bases are shared with TRBD1. The CDR3 runs 14 residues. V lost 3 bases, J lost 5 bases, and 8 bases stayed unmatched. Germline CDR1 and CDR2: SGHNT and YYREEE (reference sequence). The CDR3 reads CASSSGQERDEQYF. In DNA, the CDR3 is TGTGCCAGCAGCTCTGGACAGGAACGAGACGAGCAGTACTTC.

About this clone itself: Other nucleotide sequences in the sample specify the same CDR3. The chain is built from TRBV19 and TRBJ2-7; 9 bases are a match to TRBD1. The ends lost 5 bases at V and 6 bases at J; junction bases unmatched: 11. Germline-derived CDR1 and CDR2 are LNHDA and SQIVND (reference sequence). The length of the CDR3 is 15 residues. CDR3 sequence: CASSVLGQGSVEQYF. CDR3 DNA: TGTGCCAGTAGTGTTCTGGGACAGGGTTCGGTCGAGCAGTACTTC.

A word on this clone: Other DNA sequences in this specimen translate into the identical CDR3. The gene calls are TRBV4-1 and TRBJ2-7; D is unresolved. There are 15 residues in the CDR3. Germline V CDR1 and CDR2: MGHRA, YSYEKL. The ends were cut back, 0 bases at V and 1 base at J, with 10 bases in the middle. The CDR3 nucleotides read TGCGCCAGCAGCCAAGACCGAGGATCGTCCTACGAGCAGTACTTC. This gives the protein CASSQDRGSSYEQYF.

The chain uses TRBV9 and TRBJ2-5; TRBD2 aligns across 12 bases. The end of the DNA is better explained by TRBJ2-7, so the J call may be wrong. Germline CDR1 reads SGDLS; CDR2 reads YYNGEE. This CDR3 is 15 amino acids long. The CDR3 sequence: CASSVGTSGNNEQYF. The CDR3 DNA reads as TGTGCCAGCAGCGTAGGGACTAGCGGGAACAACGAGCAGTACTTC.

J is TRBJ2-3 and V is TRBV13, with D possibly matching TRBD2 (6 bases). The germline gives CDR1 PRHDT, CDR2 FYEKMQ (reference sequence). The CDR3 is made up of 15 amino acids. V was pared by 5 bases and J by 8 bases, with 20 bases between. This CDR3 reads CASSHGTGVGGTQYF. CDR3 DNA: TGTGCCAGCAGCCACGGGACTGGCGTAGGTGGTACGCAGTATTTT.

A few counts support this clone. In DNA form, the CDR3 reads TGTGCCAGCAGCTCACGGACATTGCAGACCCAGTACTTC. Translating gives CASSSRTLQTQYF. The chain joins TRBV6-6 to TRBJ2-5; a weak D match, TRBD1 (5 bases). Germline CDR1 is MNHNY and CDR2 is SVGAGI (reference sequence). V lost 6 bases and J lost 6, with 14 bases in between. The CDR3 is 13 amino acids.

Details on this clone: The junction departs from the called germline gene at one end, perhaps through a read error. The V gene is TRBV10-1, the J gene TRBJ2-1; the D is unclear. CDR3 size: 13 residues. CDR1 and CDR2 from the germline V gene are WNHNN and SYGVQD (reference sequence). As DNA, the CDR3 is TGCGCCAGCAGTGAGTCACGCGGTTCACGGGTAGTCTTC. Protein: CASSESRGSRVVF.

This clone was counted a single time. The V gene is TRBV20-1, the J gene TRBJ1-2; D ambiguous. V lost 5 bases and J lost 5, with 9 bases in between. The CDR3 spans 11 residues. The germline gives CDR1 DFQATT, CDR2 SNEGSKA (reference sequence). For the CDR3, the DNA is TGCAGTGCTTCCGTAGAATATGGCTACACCTTC. It codes for CSASVEYGYTF.

The chain recombines TRBV6-5 with TRBJ1-2; perhaps TRBD1 as D (5 bases). This CDR3 spans 13 amino acids. V gave up 2 bases and J gave up 2 bases, with 6 bases separating them. In germline, CDR1 is MNHEY, CDR2 SVGAGI. CDR3 sequence: CASSYQGNYGYTF. CDR3 nucleotide sequence: TGTGCCAGCAGTTACCAGGGAAACTATGGCTACACCTTC.

The CDR3 DNA reads TGTGCCAGCAGCTTAGGCGCTAGCGGGGCGGAGACCCAGTACTTC. It encodes CASSLGASGAETQYF. The rearrangement uses TRBV7-9 and TRBJ2-5, with 9 bases lining up with TRBD2. V lost 1 base, J lost 5 bases, and 5 bases stayed unmatched. This CDR3 is 15 amino acids long. Germline V CDR1 and CDR2: SEHNR, FQNEAQ (reference sequence).

The chain couples TRBV10-3 to TRBJ2-7; TRBD1 might be the D (5 bases). Trimming pared 4 bases from V and 0 bases from J, leaving 13 bases between. Germline V gene lookup returns CDR1 ENHRY and CDR2 SYGVKD. The CDR3 contains 15 residues. CDR3 region: CAISVSPQGSYEQYF. In nucleotides, the CDR3 is TGTGCCATCAGTGTGAGTCCCCAGGGCTCCTACGAGCAGTACTTC.

Only a few counts were recorded for this clone. The chain uses TRBV19 and TRBJ2-6; D may be TRBD1 (6 bases). The germline gives CDR1 LNHDA, CDR2 SQIVND (reference sequence). CDR3 length: 17 residues. V gave up 9 bases and J gave up 4 bases, with 22 bases separating them. The CDR3 region has the DNA TGTGCCAGCAGGCAGGGGATTCAATTTGCCGGGGCCAACGTCCTGACTTTC. It is translated as CASRQGIQFAGANVLTF.